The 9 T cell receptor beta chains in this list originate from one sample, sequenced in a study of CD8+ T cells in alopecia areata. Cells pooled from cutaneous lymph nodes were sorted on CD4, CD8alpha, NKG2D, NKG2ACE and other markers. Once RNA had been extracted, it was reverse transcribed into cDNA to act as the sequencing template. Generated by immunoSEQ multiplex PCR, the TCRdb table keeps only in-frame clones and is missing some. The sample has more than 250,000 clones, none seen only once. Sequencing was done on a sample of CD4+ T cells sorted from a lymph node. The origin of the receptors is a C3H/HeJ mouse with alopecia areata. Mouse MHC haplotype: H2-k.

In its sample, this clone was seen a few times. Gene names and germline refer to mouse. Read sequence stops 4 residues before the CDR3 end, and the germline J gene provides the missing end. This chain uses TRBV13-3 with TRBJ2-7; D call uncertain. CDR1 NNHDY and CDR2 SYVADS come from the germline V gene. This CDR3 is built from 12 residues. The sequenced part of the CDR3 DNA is TGTGCCAGCAGTGAGTCAGCATAT. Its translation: CASSESAY. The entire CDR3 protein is CASSESAYEQYF.

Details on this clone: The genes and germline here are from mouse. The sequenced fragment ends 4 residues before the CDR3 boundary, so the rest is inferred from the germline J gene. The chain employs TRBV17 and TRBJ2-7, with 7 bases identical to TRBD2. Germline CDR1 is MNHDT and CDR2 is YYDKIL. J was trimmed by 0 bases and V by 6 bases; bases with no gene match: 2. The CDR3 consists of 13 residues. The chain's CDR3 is CASRGLLSYEQYF. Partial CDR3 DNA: TGTGCTAGCAGGGGACTGCTCTCCTAT.

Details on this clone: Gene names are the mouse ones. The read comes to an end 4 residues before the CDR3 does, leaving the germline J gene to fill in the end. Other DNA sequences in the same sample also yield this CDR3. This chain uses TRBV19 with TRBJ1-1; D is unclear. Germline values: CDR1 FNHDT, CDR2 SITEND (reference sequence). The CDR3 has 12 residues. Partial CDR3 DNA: TGTGCCAGCAGTATTTTGGGGAGA. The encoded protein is CASSILGR. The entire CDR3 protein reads CASSILGREVFF.

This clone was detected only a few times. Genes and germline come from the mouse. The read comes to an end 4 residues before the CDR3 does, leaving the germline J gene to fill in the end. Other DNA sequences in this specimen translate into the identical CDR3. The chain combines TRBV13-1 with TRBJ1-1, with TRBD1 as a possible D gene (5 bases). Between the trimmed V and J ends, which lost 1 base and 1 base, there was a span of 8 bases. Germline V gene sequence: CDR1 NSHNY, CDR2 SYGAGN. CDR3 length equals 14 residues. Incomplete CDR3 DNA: TGTGCCAGCAGTGATAGTAGGGGAAACACA. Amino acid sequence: CASSDSRGNT. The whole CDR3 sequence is CASSDSRGNTEVFF.

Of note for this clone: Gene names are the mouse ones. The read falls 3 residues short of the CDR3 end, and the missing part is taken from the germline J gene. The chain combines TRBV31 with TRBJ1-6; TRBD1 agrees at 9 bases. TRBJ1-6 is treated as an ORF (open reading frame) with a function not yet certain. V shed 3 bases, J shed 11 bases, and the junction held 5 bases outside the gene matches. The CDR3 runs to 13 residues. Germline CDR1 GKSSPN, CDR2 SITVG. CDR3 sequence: CAWRPGQGTPLYF. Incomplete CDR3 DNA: TGTGCCTGGAGACCGGGACAGGGAACGCCC.

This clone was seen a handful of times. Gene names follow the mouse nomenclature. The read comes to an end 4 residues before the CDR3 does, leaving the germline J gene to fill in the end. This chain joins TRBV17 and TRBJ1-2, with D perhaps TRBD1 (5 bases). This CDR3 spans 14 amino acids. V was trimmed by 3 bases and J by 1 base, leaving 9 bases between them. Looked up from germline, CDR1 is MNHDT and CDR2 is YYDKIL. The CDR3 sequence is CASSSRGRNSDYTF. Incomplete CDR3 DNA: TGTGCTAGCAGTAGTAGGGGAAGAAACTCC. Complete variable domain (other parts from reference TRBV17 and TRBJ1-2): DTTVKQNPRYKLARVGKPVNLICSQTMNHDTMYWYQKKPNQAPKLLLFYYDKILNREADTFEKFQSSRPNNSFCSLYIGSAGLEYSAMYLCASSSRGRNSDYTFGSGTRLLVI.

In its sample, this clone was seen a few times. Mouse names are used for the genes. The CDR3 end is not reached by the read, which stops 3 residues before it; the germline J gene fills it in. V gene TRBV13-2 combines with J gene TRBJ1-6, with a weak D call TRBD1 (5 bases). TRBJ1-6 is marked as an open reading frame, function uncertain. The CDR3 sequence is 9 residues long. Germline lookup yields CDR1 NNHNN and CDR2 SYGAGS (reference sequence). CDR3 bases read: TGTGCCAGCGGGACAGAC. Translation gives CASGTD. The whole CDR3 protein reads CASGTDLYF.

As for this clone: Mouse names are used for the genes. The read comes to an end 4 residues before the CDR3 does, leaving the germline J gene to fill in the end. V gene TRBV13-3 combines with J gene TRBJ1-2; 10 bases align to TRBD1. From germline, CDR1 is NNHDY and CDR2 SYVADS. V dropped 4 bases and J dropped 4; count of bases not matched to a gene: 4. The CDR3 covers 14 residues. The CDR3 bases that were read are TGTGCCAGCAGTTCCGGGACAGGGGCCTCC. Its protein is CASSSGTGAS. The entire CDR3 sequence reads CASSSGTGASDYTF.

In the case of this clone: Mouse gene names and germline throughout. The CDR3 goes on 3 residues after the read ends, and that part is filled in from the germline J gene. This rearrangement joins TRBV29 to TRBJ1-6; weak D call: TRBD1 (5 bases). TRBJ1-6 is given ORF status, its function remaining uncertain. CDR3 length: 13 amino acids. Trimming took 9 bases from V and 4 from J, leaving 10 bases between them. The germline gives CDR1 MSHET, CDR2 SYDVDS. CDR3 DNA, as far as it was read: TGTGCTAGGGGGACTCCTTATAATTCGCCC. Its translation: CARGTPYNSP. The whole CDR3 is CARGTPYNSPLYF.